This record concerns one T cell receptor beta chain sequence. The data originate from a study of blood T cell repertoires in COVID-19. Repertoires were generated with immunoSEQ multiplex PCR, while TCRdb's copy carries only in-frame clones and drops some. The sample lists some 200,000 clones; approximately 78% were seen once. There are 15 residues in the CDR3. V lost 5 bases to trimming and J lost 7 bases; unmatched junction nucleotides: 9. The germline V gene has CDR1 LGHNT and CDR2 FRNRAP. Residents of over 20 US areas, aged roughly 18 to 89 years, made up the participants. Participant-given clinical history determined each cohort assignment.

This clonotype was obtained from a woman between 45 and 60 years old who had recovered from COVID-19. The V call is TRBV12-5, the J call TRBJ2-2; 8 positions agree with TRBD1. Material: PBMCs or T cells enriched from blood (not recorded which). Written as DNA, the CDR3 is TGTGCTAGTGGTCGCAGGACAGGGTTCAACGGGGAGCTGTTTTTT. Its translation: CASGRRTGFNGELFF.